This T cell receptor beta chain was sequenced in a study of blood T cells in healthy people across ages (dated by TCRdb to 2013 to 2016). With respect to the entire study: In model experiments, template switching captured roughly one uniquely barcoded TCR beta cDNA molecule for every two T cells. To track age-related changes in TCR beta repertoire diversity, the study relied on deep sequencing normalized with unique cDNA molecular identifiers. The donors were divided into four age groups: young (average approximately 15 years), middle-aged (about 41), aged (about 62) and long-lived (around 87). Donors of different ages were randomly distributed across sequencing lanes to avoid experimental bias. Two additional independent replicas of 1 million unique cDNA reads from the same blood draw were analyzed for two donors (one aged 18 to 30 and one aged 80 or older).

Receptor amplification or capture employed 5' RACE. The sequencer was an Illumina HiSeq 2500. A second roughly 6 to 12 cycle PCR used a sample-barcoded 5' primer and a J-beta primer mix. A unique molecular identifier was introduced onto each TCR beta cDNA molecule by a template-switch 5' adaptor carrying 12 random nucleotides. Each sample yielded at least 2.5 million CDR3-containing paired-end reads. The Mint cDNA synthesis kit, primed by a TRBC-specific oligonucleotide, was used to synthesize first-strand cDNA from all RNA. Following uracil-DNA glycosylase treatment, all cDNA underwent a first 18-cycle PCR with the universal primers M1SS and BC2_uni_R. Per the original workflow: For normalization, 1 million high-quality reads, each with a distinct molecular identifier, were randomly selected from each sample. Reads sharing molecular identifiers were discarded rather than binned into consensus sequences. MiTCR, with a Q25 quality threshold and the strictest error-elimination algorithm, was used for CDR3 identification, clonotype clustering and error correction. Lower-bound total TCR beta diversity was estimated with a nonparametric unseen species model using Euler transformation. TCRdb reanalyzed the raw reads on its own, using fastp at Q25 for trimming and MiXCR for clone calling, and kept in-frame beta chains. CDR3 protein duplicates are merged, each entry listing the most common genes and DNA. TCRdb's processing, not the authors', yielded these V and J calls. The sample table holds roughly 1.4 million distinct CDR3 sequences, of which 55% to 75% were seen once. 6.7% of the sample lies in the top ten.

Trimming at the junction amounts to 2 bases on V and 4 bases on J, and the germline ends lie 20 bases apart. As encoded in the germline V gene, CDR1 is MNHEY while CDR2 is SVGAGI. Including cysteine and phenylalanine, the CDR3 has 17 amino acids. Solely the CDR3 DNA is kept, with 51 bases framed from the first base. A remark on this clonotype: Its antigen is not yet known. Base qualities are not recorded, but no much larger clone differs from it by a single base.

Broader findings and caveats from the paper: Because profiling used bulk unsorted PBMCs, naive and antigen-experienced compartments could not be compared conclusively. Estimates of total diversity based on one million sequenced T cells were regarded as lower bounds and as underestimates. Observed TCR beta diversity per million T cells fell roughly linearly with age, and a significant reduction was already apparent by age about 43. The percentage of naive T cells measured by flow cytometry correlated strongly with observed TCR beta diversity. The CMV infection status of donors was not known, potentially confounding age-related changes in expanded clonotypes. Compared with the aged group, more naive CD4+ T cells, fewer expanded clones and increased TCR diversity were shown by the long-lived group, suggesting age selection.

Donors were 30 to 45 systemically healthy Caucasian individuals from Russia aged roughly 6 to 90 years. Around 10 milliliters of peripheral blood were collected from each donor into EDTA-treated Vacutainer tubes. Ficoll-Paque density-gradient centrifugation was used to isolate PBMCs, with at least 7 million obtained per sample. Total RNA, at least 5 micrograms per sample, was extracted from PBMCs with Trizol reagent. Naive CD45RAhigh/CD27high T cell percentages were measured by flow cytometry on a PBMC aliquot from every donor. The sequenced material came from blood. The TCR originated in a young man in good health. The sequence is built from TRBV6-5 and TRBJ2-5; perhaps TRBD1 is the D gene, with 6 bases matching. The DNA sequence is TGTGCCAGCAGTTACCGAAGAGGGGGTGCACCTTCAGAGACCCAGTACTTC. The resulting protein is CASSYRRGGAPSETQYF.